This TCR beta chain was recovered during a study of spatial heterogeneity in lung cancer. On the study more broadly: Counts of TCR transcripts in tumor regions correlated strongly with a matched bulk RNA-seq T cell module score. Study-level findings and limits: How many expanded intratumoral alpha and beta TCRs were present tracked the tumor mutation count, which was a count of nonsynonymous mutations. Estimated coverage of tumor T cells was approximately 7.2% for alpha and about 13% for beta chains.

TCR cDNA molecules each carried a unique molecular identifier. Via MiXCR, TCRdb re-called the 5' RACE reads, giving one row per CDR3 protein. The sample lists roughly 3,500 distinct CDR3 sequences, about 8.8% occurring once. V was trimmed by 7 bases and J by 4 bases, leaving 23 bases between them. The CDR3 is made up of 18 amino acids. Per germline, CDR1 LNHDA and CDR2 SQIVND (reference sequence). This clonotype is deemed medium-sized. Its antigen remains unknown. Described time point: sample taken at primary tumor resection. The sequenced material consisted of unsorted whole RNA from tumor, nontumor lung or frozen PBMC.

This sample comprised lung tumor tissue, obtained at surgery. J is TRBJ2-6 and V is TRBV19, with D possibly TRBD1 on 6 matching bases. The sequence was collected from a male donor with early-stage non-small cell lung cancer. The CDR3 region has the DNA TGTGCCAGTACCGGAATTCAGTCAAGGGGGACGGGGGCCAACGTCCTGACTTTC. Its translation is CASTGIQSRGTGANVLTF.